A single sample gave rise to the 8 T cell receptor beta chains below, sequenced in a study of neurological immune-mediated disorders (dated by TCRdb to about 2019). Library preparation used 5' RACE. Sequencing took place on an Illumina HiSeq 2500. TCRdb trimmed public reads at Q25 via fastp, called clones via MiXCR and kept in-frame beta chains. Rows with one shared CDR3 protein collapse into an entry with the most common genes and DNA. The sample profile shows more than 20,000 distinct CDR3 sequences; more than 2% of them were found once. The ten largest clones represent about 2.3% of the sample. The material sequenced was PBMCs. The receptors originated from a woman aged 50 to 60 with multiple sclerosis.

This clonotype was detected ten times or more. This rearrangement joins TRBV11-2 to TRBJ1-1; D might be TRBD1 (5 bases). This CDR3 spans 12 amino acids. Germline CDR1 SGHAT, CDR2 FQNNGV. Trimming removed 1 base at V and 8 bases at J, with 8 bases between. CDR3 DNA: TGTGCCAGCAGCTTAGGGACATTGGAAGCTTTCTTT. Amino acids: CASSLGTLEAFF.

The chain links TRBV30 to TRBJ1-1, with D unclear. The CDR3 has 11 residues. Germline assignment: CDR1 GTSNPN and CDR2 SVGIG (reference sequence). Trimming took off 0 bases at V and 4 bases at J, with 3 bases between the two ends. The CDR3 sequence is CAWSVSTEAFF. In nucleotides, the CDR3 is TGTGCCTGGAGTGTAAGCACTGAAGCTTTCTTT.

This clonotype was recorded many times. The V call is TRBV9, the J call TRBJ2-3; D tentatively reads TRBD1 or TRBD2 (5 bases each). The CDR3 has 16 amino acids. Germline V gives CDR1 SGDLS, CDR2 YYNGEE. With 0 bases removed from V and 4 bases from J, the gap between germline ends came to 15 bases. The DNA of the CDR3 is TGTGCCAGCAGCGTAGACGGGGCCCCAAGGGCAGATACGCAGTATTTT. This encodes CASSVDGAPRADTQYF.

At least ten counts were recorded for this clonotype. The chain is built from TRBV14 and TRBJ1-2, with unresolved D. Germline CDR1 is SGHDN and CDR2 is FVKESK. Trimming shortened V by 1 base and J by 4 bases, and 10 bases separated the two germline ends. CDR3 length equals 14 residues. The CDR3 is CASSQAGTPYGYTF. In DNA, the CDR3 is TGTGCCAGCAGCCAAGCCGGAACGCCCTATGGCTACACCTTC. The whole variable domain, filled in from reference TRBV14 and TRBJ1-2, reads EAGVTQFPSHSVIEKGQTVTLRCDPISGHDNLYWYRRVMGKEIKFLLHFVKESKQDESGMPNNRFLAERTGGTYSTLKVQPAELEDSGVYFCASSQAGTPYGYTFGSGTRLTVV.

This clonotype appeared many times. The CDR3 spells CAISESSTNVQYF. The CDR3 bases are TGTGCCATCAGTGAGAGCTCTACCAATGTGCAGTACTTC. The chain employs TRBV10-3 and TRBJ2-7; unclear D gene. This CDR3 is 13 amino acids long. From germline, CDR1 is ENHRY and CDR2 SYGVKD. Trimming shortened V by 2 bases and J by 9 bases, and 14 bases separated the two germline ends.

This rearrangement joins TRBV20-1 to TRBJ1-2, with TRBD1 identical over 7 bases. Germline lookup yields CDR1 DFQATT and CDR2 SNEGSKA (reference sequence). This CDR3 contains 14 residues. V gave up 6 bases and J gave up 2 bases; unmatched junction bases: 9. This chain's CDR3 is CSAGQGGGNYGYTF. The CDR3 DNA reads TGCAGTGCCGGGCAAGGGGGCGGGAACTATGGCTACACCTTC.

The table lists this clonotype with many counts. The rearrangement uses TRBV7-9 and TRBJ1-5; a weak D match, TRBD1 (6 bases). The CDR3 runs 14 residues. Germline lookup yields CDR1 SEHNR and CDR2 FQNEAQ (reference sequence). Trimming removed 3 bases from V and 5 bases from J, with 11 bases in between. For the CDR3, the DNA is TGTGCCAGCAGCTTCGGACAGTCCCATCAGCCCCAGCATTTT. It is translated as CASSFGQSHQPQHF.

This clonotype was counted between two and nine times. The CDR3 region has the DNA TGTGCCAGCAGCGAGGACCAGGACACTGAAGCTTTCTTT. It translates to CASSEDQDTEAFF. This chain joins TRBV9 and TRBJ1-1; D unclear. This CDR3 contains 13 residues. CDR1 and CDR2 (germline): SGDLS, YYNGEE. With 3 bases removed from V and 3 bases from J, the gap between germline ends came to 9 bases.